These 6 T cell receptor beta chains came from one sample sequenced in a study of regulatory T cells in long-lasting Graves disease. According to the study, TCR beta libraries were built with iRepertoire HTBI primers and CDR3-region Arm-PCR. TCRdb ran MiXCR on the multiplex PCR reads and lists one entry per CDR3 protein. The table shows over 250,000 distinct CDR3 sequences, with 22% occurring only once. Time point meaning: persistent/refractory GD, antithyroid drugs over 5 years with positive TRAb. The TCR library used RNA extracted from PBMCs. The source material was peripheral blood mononuclear cells (PBMCs), sampled when the disease was refractory, from a patient treated with antithyroid drugs. The receptor source for this set is a female donor with Graves disease.

The rearrangement links TRBV2 to TRBJ2-7; possible D gene TRBD2, 6 bases. V dropped 7 bases and J dropped 5 bases, with 18 bases sitting between them. The CDR3 spans 14 residues. CDR1 is SNHLY and CDR2 is FYNNEI in the germline V gene. CDR3 sequence: CASTRRRLGNEQYF. CDR3 nucleotides: TGTGCCAGCACTAGAAGAAGACTAGGTAACGAGCAGTACTTC.

In its sample, this clonotype was seen a few times. The gene calls are TRBV7-2 and TRBJ2-7; 7 bases fit TRBD1. Germline lookup yields CDR1 SGHTA and CDR2 FQGNSA. J lost 0 bases, V lost 1 base, and 3 bases had no gene match. The CDR3 is made up of 15 amino acids. The CDR3 loop is CASSLVGQSSYEQYF. The CDR3 coding sequence is TGTGCCAGCAGCTTAGTGGGACAGTCCTCCTACGAGCAGTACTTC.

This chain links TRBV11-2 with TRBJ2-4, with 11 bases that match TRBD2. CDR1 is SGHAT and CDR2 is FQNNGV in the germline V gene. The V and J ends lost 3 bases and 8 bases, in that order; junction bases with no gene match: 6. The CDR3 totals 15 residues. CDR3 sequence (DNA): TGTGCCAGCAGCTTTAGCGGGAGGGCGAGCGACATTCAGTACTTC. It translates to CASSFSGRASDIQYF.

This clonotype was detected ten times or more. The chain joins TRBV20-1 to TRBJ1-4; D possibly corresponds to TRBD1 (5 bases). Germline V gene data show CDR1 as DFQATT and CDR2 as SNEGSKA (reference sequence). The CDR3 spans 13 residues. V was cut by 1 base and J by 8 bases, with 11 bases left in between. The CDR3, as DNA: TGCAGTGCTAGAGTAACAGGTTCCGAAAAACTGTTTTTT. Protein sequence: CSARVTGSEKLFF.

The CDR3 reads CASSLKTGAGGELFF. As DNA, the CDR3 is TGTGCCAGCAGCTTGAAGACAGGGGCGGGCGGGGAGCTGTTTTTT. The rearrangement uses TRBV7-6 and TRBJ2-2; 8 positions agree with TRBD1. V trimming: 3 bases; J trimming: 7 bases; junction bases outside the gene matches: 7. Germline CDR1 is SGHVS and CDR2 is FNYEAQ. The CDR3 extends over 15 amino acids.

This clonotype has more than one count but fewer than ten. Possible read error: a much larger clone is one base away. J is TRBJ1-5 and V is TRBV6-1, with no clear D. Between the trimmed V and J ends, which lost 7 bases and 1 base, there was a span of 8 bases. From germline, CDR1 is MNHNS and CDR2 SASEGT. This CDR3 region has 13 residues. CDR3 residues: CASTADSNQPQHF. The DNA of the CDR3 is TGTGCCAGCACTGCGGACAGCAATCAGCCCCAGCATTTT.